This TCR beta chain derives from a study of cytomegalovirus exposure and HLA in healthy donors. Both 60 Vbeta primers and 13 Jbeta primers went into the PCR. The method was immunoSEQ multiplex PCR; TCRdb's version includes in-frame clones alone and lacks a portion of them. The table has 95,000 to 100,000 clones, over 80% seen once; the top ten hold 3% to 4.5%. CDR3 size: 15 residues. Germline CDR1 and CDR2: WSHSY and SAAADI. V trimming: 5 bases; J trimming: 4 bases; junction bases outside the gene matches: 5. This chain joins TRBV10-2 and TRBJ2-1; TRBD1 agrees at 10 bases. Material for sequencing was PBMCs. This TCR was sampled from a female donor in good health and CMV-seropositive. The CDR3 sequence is CASSSGQGIYNEQFF. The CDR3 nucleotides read TGCGCCAGCAGTTCGGGACAGGGGATTTACAATGAGCAGTTCTTC.